The T cell receptor beta chain under discussion was sequenced for a study of blood T cell repertoires in COVID-19. The overall study: Researchers got acute and convalescent COVID-19 samples from the United States, Italy and Spain. PBMCs, B-cell-depleted T cells, or T cells were the source of the cDNA or gDNA that made up the material.

Per the study methods: Reference gene primers were amplified, and this amplification served to estimate nucleated cell counts. The assay was immunoSEQ multiplex PCR, and TCRdb's table has in-frame clones only and misses some. That table gives V, J and clone size, and the DNA gave D and trimming. The sample records 230,000 or so clones, around 81% being singletons. Seattle's enrolled individuals joined amid active infection and were then monitored longitudinally. CDR3 length: 19 amino acids. The clonotype was recovered from a woman over 75 with COVID-19, enrolled during active disease. Material for sequencing was peripheral blood. This sequence joins TRBV21-1 and TRBJ2-1; TRBD2 is taken as the D call from the table, unchecked against the DNA. TRBV21-1 is assigned pseudogene status. The CDR3 region has the DNA TGTGCCAGCAGCAAACCACCACGGGTTAGGCCGCTCGCCTACAATGAGCAGTTCTTC. It codes for CASSKPPRVRPLAYNEQFF.